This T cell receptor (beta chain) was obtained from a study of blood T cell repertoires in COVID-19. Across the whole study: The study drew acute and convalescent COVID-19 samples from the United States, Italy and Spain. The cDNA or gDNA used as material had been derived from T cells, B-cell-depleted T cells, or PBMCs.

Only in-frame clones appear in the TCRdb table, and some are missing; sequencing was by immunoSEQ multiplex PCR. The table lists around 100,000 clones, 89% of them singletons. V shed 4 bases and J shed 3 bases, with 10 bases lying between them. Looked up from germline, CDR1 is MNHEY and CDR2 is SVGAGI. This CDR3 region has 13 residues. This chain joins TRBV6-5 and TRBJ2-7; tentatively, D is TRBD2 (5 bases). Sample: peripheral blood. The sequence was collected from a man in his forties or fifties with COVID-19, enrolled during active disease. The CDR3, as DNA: TGTGCCAGCAGTTCTTCACTAGTCTACGAGCAGTACTTC. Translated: CASSSSLVYEQYF.